One and the same sample provided the 9 T cell receptor beta chains below, sequenced in a study. TCRdb used MiXCR to reprocess the 5' RACE reads, holding one entry per CDR3 protein. The data show about 41,000 distinct CDR3 sequences, with just under 30% seen just once and around 3.5% held by the top ten. The sequencing sample was made of memory CD4+ T cells sorted from a lymph node. Subset noted: memory CD4+ T cells, CD4+CD45RO+CD25-. These receptors were taken from a female donor with breast cancer.

This clonotype turned up a few times. The chain joins TRBV12-3 or TRBV12-4 to TRBJ1-4; D call uncertain. The CDR3 loop spans 13 amino acids. The ends were cut back, 8 bases at V and 0 bases at J, with 7 bases in the middle. For the CDR3, the DNA is TGTGCCAGCCCGGGGTCAACTAATGAAAAACTGTTTTTT. This sequence encodes CASPGSTNEKLFF.

The chain links TRBV12-3 or TRBV12-4 to TRBJ2-1; TRBD2 matches at 11 bases. The CDR3 consists of 14 residues. J gave up 3 bases and V 8 bases, and 3 bases lay outside the gene matches. CDR3 sequence reads: CASGGTSGYNEQFF. CDR3 in DNA: TGTGCCAGCGGGGGGACTAGCGGCTACAATGAGCAGTTCTTC.

In regard to this clonotype: At one end, the junction sequence differs from germline, possibly due to a read error. J is TRBJ1-1 and V is TRBV9, with D possibly matching TRBD1 (5 bases). This CDR3 region has 15 residues. Germline loops: CDR1 SGDLS, CDR2 YYNGEE. The CDR3 DNA follows: TGTGCCGGCAGCGTGGGCATCACAGGGAACACTGAAGCTTTCTTT. Amino acids: CAGSVGITGNTEAFF.

The J gene is TRBJ2-5, the V gene TRBV7-8; either TRBD1 or TRBD2 may fit D (5 bases each). CDR1 and CDR2 from the germline V gene are SGHVS and FQNEAQ. V lost 7 bases, J lost 7 bases, and 16 bases lay in between. The CDR3 has 13 amino acids. In DNA, the CDR3 is TGTGCCAGCACGTCTGCTGGTGGGGGGACCCAGTACTTC. This gives the protein CASTSAGGGTQYF. Combining the CDR3 with reference TRBV7-8 and TRBJ2-5 gives the whole variable domain GAGVSQSPRYKVAKRGQDVALRCDPISGHVSLFWYQQALGQGPEFLTYFQNEAQLDKSGLPSDRFFAERPEGSVSTLKIQRTQQEDSAVYLCASTSAGGGTQYFGPGTRLLVL.

This clonotype came up once. The V gene is TRBV20-1, the J gene TRBJ2-5; D gene ambiguous. The germline CDR1 and CDR2 sequences are DFQATT and SNEGSKA (reference sequence). With 6 bases removed from V and 0 bases from J, the gap between germline ends came to 8 bases. This CDR3 region has 12 residues. Here the CDR3 DNA reads TGCAGTGCCCCACTTTACCAAGAGACCCAGTACTTC. Its translation: CSAPLYQETQYF.

This clonotype was seen only a few times. The J gene is TRBJ2-6, the V gene TRBV20-1; TRBD1 matches at 10 bases. The CDR3 spans 17 residues. Unmatched junction bases numbered 7, after V lost 5 bases and J lost 0 bases. Germline-derived CDR1 and CDR2 are DFQATT and SNEGSKA (reference sequence). The CDR3 is CSAPDRGFHSGANVLTF. CDR3 in DNA: TGCAGTGCTCCGGACAGGGGGTTTCACTCTGGGGCCAACGTCCTGACTTTC.

This chain joins TRBV6-5 and TRBJ2-1; 8 bases are a match to TRBD2. The germline CDR1 and CDR2 sequences are MNHEY and SVGAGI. This CDR3 region has 14 residues. The J segment lost 10 bases and the V segment lost 7 bases, leaving 12 bases of the junction unmatched. The CDR3 here is CASTPGGGPREQFF. CDR3 sequence (DNA): TGTGCCAGCACTCCCGGGGGGGGTCCTAGGGAGCAGTTCTTC.

The V gene is TRBV7-3, the J gene TRBJ2-1, with D perhaps TRBD1 or TRBD2 (6 bases each). The CDR3 contains 14 residues. Trimming took 5 bases from V and 2 from J, leaving 10 bases between them. Germline assignment: CDR1 SGHTA and CDR2 FQGTGA. CDR3 protein: CASSEGGTYNEQFF. The CDR3 DNA reads as TGTGCCAGCAGCGAAGGGGGGACCTACAATGAGCAGTTCTTC.

This clonotype appeared a few times. The genes are TRBV12-3 or TRBV12-4 and TRBJ2-7; D gene ambiguous. V lost 6 bases to trimming and J lost 3 bases, with 12 bases between them. The CDR3 length is 13 residues. Here the CDR3 reads CASSQYTSYEQYF. CDR3 coding DNA: TGTGCCAGCAGCCAATATACAAGCTACGAGCAGTACTTC.